This TCR beta chain was found in a study of cytomegalovirus exposure and HLA in healthy donors. PCR was performed using 60 Vbeta and 13 Jbeta primers. Assay: immunoSEQ multiplex PCR; the TCRdb copy retains only in-frame clones and omits some. This table holds approximately 160,000 clones, around 75% found once. The germline CDR1 and CDR2 sequences are SGHTA and FQGNSA. There are 16 residues in the CDR3. J was trimmed by 1 base and V by 5 bases; bases with no gene match: 9. V and J are TRBV7-2 and TRBJ2-5; 8 bases agree with TRBD2. Specimen: PBMCs. The clonotype was recovered from a human donor in good health. The chain's CDR3 is CASSLERGRLQETQYF. For the CDR3, the DNA is TGTGCCAGCAGCCTAGAGCGGGGGAGACTCCAAGAGACCCAGTACTTC. The whole variable domain, remainder taken from reference TRBV7-2 and TRBJ2-5, is GAGVSQSPSNKVTEKGKDVELRCDPISGHTALYWYRQSLGQGLEFLIYFQGNSAPDKSGLPSDRFSAERTGGSVSTLTIQRTQQEDSAVYLCASSLERGRLQETQYFGPGTRLLVL.